This T cell receptor (beta chain) stems from a study of T-cell reconstitution after alpha-beta-depleted transplantation in children. This clonotype was recorded a few times. Germline CDR1 DFQATT, CDR2 SNEGSKA (reference sequence). CDR3 length: 14 amino acids. The V and J ends lost 6 bases and 5 bases, in that order; junction bases with no gene match: 12. The TCRbeta library was prepared with unique molecular identifiers. Using its own MiXCR run on the PCR reads, TCRdb lists one record per CDR3 protein. The sample holds over 400,000 distinct CDR3 sequences; under 15% are singletons and the top ten take approximately 5.4%.

The clonotype comes from a human donor who donated a stem cell graft to a child with combined immunodeficiency. The chain has TRBV20-1 and TRBJ1-1, with 7 bases matching TRBD1. This specimen was PBMCs from the stem cell graft donor, taken from the stem cell graft. CDR3 amino acids: CSATGEGAGTEAFF. For the CDR3, the DNA is TGCAGTGCGACTGGGGAGGGGGCCGGGACTGAAGCTTTCTTT.